This T cell receptor beta chain was recovered during a study of blood T cell repertoires in COVID-19. Study-level information: Samples taken during acute and convalescent COVID-19 were collected in the United States, Italy and Spain. PBMCs, B-cell-depleted T cells, or T cells provided the cDNA or gDNA that made up the material.

The CDR3 length is 13 residues. CDR1 and CDR2 (germline): SGHRS, YFSETQ. V was trimmed by 1 base and J by 2 bases, leaving 6 bases between them. The method was immunoSEQ multiplex PCR; TCRdb's version includes in-frame clones alone and lacks a portion of them. The sample has 200,000 to 300,000 clones, around 89% seen once. The chain joins TRBV5-1 to TRBJ2-5; D not certain. The sequenced sample consisted of peripheral blood. The TCR originated in a woman aged 40 to 50 with acute or convalescent COVID-19. CDR3 sequence reads: CASSLFRQETQYF. CDR3 coding DNA: TGCGCCAGCAGCTTGTTCCGGCAAGAGACCCAGTACTTC.